The 20 T cell receptor beta chains given below trace back to one sample, sequenced in a study of tumor and adjacent non-tumor tissue in lung cancer. A modified ARM-PCR protocol with three rounds of nested PCR amplified TCRbeta. MiXCR, run by TCRdb on the multiplex PCR reads, gives a single entry per CDR3 protein. The profile shows 100,000 to 120,000 distinct CDR3 sequences, about 80% of them singletons. RNA was extracted from bulk tissue without any cell sorting. The sequenced sample consisted of lung tumor tissue. The receptors originated from a man aged 70-80 years with non-small cell lung cancer.

In the case of this clonotype: One end of the junction does not line up with germline, which may come from a read error. The chain carries TRBV11-2 and TRBJ2-3, with D possibly matching TRBD1 (6 bases). The CDR3 is 14 amino acids. CDR1 is SGHAT, CDR2 FQNNGV, per germline. The CDR3 DNA sequence: TGTGCCAGGAGCTCACAGGGCGTCTCAGATACGCAGTATTTT. It encodes CARSSQGVSDTQYF.

As to this clonotype: The junction departs from germline at one end; a sequencing error may be responsible. This chain joins TRBV5-6 and TRBJ2-4, with D perhaps assigned TRBD1 or TRBD2 (5 bases each). Per germline, CDR1 SGHDT and CDR2 YYEEEE. This CDR3 is 17 amino acids long. The CDR3 DNA reads as TGTGCCAACAGCGCTACCGGGGCAGGTGTCGTTGGAAACATTCAGTACTTC. Translated: CANSATGAGVVGNIQYF.

Worth noting for this clonotype: A much larger clone sits a single nucleotide away, making a read error possible. J is TRBJ2-7 and V is TRBV28; the D gene is possibly TRBD1 (6 bases). Germline values: CDR1 MDHEN, CDR2 SYDVKM. Trimming took off 5 bases at V and 1 base at J, with 15 bases between the two ends. This CDR3 has 15 residues. The CDR3 coding sequence is TGTGCCAGCAGTCAGGACAGCCAGCTTTCCTACGAGCAGTACTTC. As protein: CASSQDSQLSYEQYF.

This clonotype is termed medium-sized. The V gene is TRBV5-5, the J gene TRBJ1-1; TRBD1 agrees at 12 bases. Germline V gene lookup returns CDR1 SGHKS and CDR2 YYEKEE (reference sequence). The CDR3 runs 18 residues. The junction had 16 bases not matched to a gene; V was cut back by 5 bases and J by 5 bases. CDR3 loop: CASSYKPGQGAGMTEAFF. The CDR3 region has the DNA TGTGCCAGCAGTTACAAGCCGGGACAGGGGGCGGGTATGACTGAAGCTTTCTTT.

In regard to this clonotype: It is unclear where the CDR3 begins or ends on the DNA, so no DNA is shown, and the CDR3 is as TCRdb lists it. The chain has TRBV29-1 and TRBJ2-3; TRBD1, the table's D call, was not compared with the DNA. The germline V gene has CDR1 SQVTM and CDR2 ANQGSEA. Ends included, the CDR3 has 14 residues. CDR3 sequence: CSTSGQGVSDTQYF.

Notes on this clonotype: The junction departs from germline at one end; a sequencing error may be responsible. The chain has TRBV12-3 or TRBV12-4 and TRBJ1-1, with D uncertain. This CDR3 spans 15 amino acids. The CDR3: CVSSPQTAMNAEAFF. CDR3 nucleotides: TGTGTCAGCAGTCCTCAAACTGCCATGAACGCTGAAGCTTTCTTT.

Regarding this clonotype: This may stem from a read error, because a much larger clone lies one nucleotide away. The V call is TRBV5-1, the J call TRBJ1-2; tentative D call: TRBD1 (6 bases). The germline CDR1 and CDR2 sequences are SGHRS and YFSETQ. The CDR3 has 15 amino acids. The CDR3 is CASSLGGTSNYGYNF. For the CDR3, the DNA is TGCGCCAGCAGCTTGGGGGGGACATCTAACTATGGCTACAACTTC.

This chain links TRBV6-2 or TRBV6-3 with TRBJ2-1; D ambiguous. The CDR3 is 13 residues long. The V end lost 9 bases, the J end lost 4 bases, and 13 bases lay between the germline ends. Germline CDR1 is MNHEY and CDR2 is SVGEGT. In DNA, the CDR3 is TGTGCCAGGAACATATGCGGTTACAATGAGCAGTTCTTC. This codes for CARNICGYNEQFF.

A remark on this clonotype: At one end the junction does not follow the germline gene, possibly because of a read error. The V and J genes are TRBV18 and TRBJ1-2; TRBD1 is a possible D gene (6 bases). The germline gives CDR1 KGHSH, CDR2 LQKENI. CDR3 size: 14 residues. The CDR3 protein is CPSSPSGQTFGLTF. The CDR3 bases are TGTCCCAGCTCACCAAGCGGACAGACCTTCGGTTTAACATTC.

Written as DNA, the CDR3 is TGTGCCAGCAGCCTTCCCTCGACTAGCGGGGGATATGAGCAGTTCTTC. Translation: CASSLPSTSGGYEQFF. This chain links TRBV11-1 with TRBJ2-1; 12 bases line up with TRBD2. CDR3 size: 16 residues. CDR1 is SGHAT, CDR2 FQDESV, per germline (reference sequence). V lost 5 bases to trimming and J lost 8 bases; unmatched junction nucleotides: 10.

About this clonotype itself: The junction departs from germline at one end; a sequencing error may be responsible. This chain links TRBV14 with TRBJ1-2; D gene unclear. Germline CDR1 is SGHDN and CDR2 is FVKESK. CDR3 length equals 13 residues. The DNA of the CDR3 is TGTGCCAGCGGCCAAACATATTTAGATGGCCACACCTTC. Its translation is CASGQTYLDGHTF.

Of note for this clonotype: This CDR3 fails to terminate in the conserved phenylalanine or tryptophan, so it likely reflects a read error. V usage is TRBV29-1 and J usage is TRBJ1-2, with unresolved D. The CDR3 covers 13 residues. Germline loops: CDR1 SQVTM, CDR2 ANQGSEA. Trimming left V 7 bases short and J 0 bases short, with 12 bases between. The CDR3 is CSAPSGTNYGYTL. In DNA form, the CDR3 reads TGCAGCGCCCCATCCGGGACTAACTATGGCTACACCTTA.

CDR3 DNA sequence: TGTGCCAGCAGCTTAGCGGGGACGGGCTCCCAGTACTTC. This sequence encodes CASSLAGTGSQYF. The V and J genes are TRBV11-1 and TRBJ2-5; tentatively, D is TRBD1 or TRBD2 (5 bases each). This CDR3 is 13 amino acids long. The germline gives CDR1 SGHAT, CDR2 FQDESV (reference sequence). V was cut by 0 bases and J by 9 bases, with 11 bases left in between.

As concerns this clonotype: The junction shows a germline mismatch at one end, possibly a read error. This rearrangement joins TRBV6-5 to TRBJ2-1; TRBD2 is a possible D gene (6 bases). This CDR3 has 17 residues. CDR1 and CDR2 from the germline V gene are MNHEY and SVGAGI. In nucleotides, the CDR3 is TGTGTCAGCAGTTACTCGTTTACGGTTAGCGGATACAATGAGCAGTTCTTC. It encodes CVSSYSFTVSGYNEQFF.

Comments on this clonotype: It is likely a read error, because the conserved phenylalanine at the end of the CDR3 is missing. The limits of the CDR3 on the DNA are not certain, so only TCRdb's listed CDR3 is given. The rearrangement joins TRBV10-2 to TRBJ2-2. The CDR3 extends over 13 residues, inclusive of both ends. Per germline, CDR1 WSHSY and CDR2 SAAADI. CDR3 residues: CASSSVRSREMFL.

This clonotype was observed a few times. V usage is TRBV7-6 and J usage is TRBJ1-1; no firm D call. This CDR3 is built from 14 residues. V lost 5 bases and J lost 2, with 12 bases in between. Germline assignment: CDR1 SGHVS and CDR2 FNYEAQ. The CDR3 region is CASSGIRCNTEAFF. The CDR3, as DNA: TGTGCCAGCAGCGGAATAAGGTGTAACACTGAAGCTTTCTTT.

In regard to this clonotype: This may arise from a read error, as a much more abundant clone is one base away. The chain carries TRBV28 and TRBJ1-1, with D tentatively TRBD1 (6 bases). This CDR3 is 18 amino acids long. The germline CDR1 and CDR2 sequences are MDHEN and SYDVKM. The CDR3: CASRLPAPGVVMNTEVFF. CDR3 nucleotide sequence: TGTGCCAGCAGACTTCCTGCTCCAGGGGTGGTCATGAACACTGAAGTTTTCTTT.

This clonotype has just one count. V and J are TRBV12-3 or TRBV12-4 and TRBJ1-4; 11 bases fit TRBD1. V gave up 4 bases and J gave up 6 bases; unmatched junction bases: 10. The CDR3 has 17 residues. The CDR3 protein is CASSSGTGGMAHEKLFF. The CDR3 DNA follows: TGTGCCAGCAGTTCCGGGACAGGGGGTATGGCACATGAAAAACTGTTTTTT.

A note on this clonotype: A junction boundary mismatches the germline segment, possibly from a read error. V usage is TRBV11-2 and J usage is TRBJ2-2, with 7 bases matching TRBD1. Germline V gene data show CDR1 as SGHAT and CDR2 as FQNNGV. The CDR3 sequence is 16 residues long. CDR3 in amino acids: CANSLVCTGVAGDLFF. For the CDR3, the DNA is TGTGCCAACAGCTTAGTGTGCACAGGGGTTGCCGGGGACCTGTTTTTT.

The rearrangement uses TRBV12-3 or TRBV12-4 and TRBJ1-3; D unresolved. The length of the CDR3 is 14 residues. The germline V and J ends were trimmed by 3 bases and 5 bases, with 11 bases remaining between them. This CDR3 reads CASSLSPSRNTIYF. The CDR3 region has the DNA TGTGCCAGCAGTTTGAGCCCTTCCAGAAACACCATATATTTT.